This TCR beta chain was sequenced for a study of blood T cell repertoires in COVID-19. The wider study: COVID-19 samples, acute and convalescent, were from the United States, Italy and Spain. From T cells, B-cell-depleted T cells, or PBMCs came the material, which was cDNA or gDNA.

This CDR3 comprises 19 residues. The V gene end was trimmed by 1 base and the J gene end by 0 bases; junction bases not matched to a gene: 7. Germline CDR1 LNHDA, CDR2 SQIVND (reference sequence). Enrolled during active infection, Seattle patients were then followed longitudinally. Per the authors' pipeline: Estimated nucleated cell counts came from reference gene primer amplification. TCRdb's copy holds only in-frame clones and misses some; the assay was immunoSEQ multiplex PCR. V, J and clone size derive from that table, while D and trimming were established from the DNA sequence. The sample contains some 180,000 clones, 80% to 90% of which appear only once.

Sequencing input: peripheral blood. The TCR originated in a woman of 80 years or more with COVID-19, enrolled during active disease. The chain carries TRBV19 and TRBJ1-6, with 9 bases fitting TRBD1. The CDR3 DNA reads TGTGCCAGTAGTATAGTTGGGACAGGGTTCAGCTCCTATAATTCACCCCTCCACTTT. Amino acid sequence: CASSIVGTGFSSYNSPLHF.